This paragraph covers one T cell receptor (beta chain) sequence. Its antigen is not known. Sequencing used immunoSEQ multiplex PCR; TCRdb keeps in-frame clones, though not all of them. Of some 85,000 clones listed, about 88% are singletons. This entry comes from a study of OX40 agonist ivuxolimab in advanced cancers. Across the study: Patients undergoing dose escalation presented with hepatocellular carcinoma, melanoma, renal cell or head and neck cancer.

The germline CDR1 and CDR2 sequences are SGDLS and YYNGEE. The CDR3 has 16 amino acids. The J segment lost 6 bases and the V segment lost 3 bases, leaving 10 bases of the junction unmatched. Study-wide points: Certain nonresponding patients likewise had low normalized T-cell clonal expansion. Antigens targeted by the expanded peripheral T cells were not determined.

The chain couples TRBV9 to TRBJ2-2, with 8 bases that match TRBD1. The TCR originated in an adult with an advanced solid tumor such as melanoma, head and neck, liver or kidney cancer. The sample consisted of CD4+ or CD8+ T cells sorted from blood, taken in a trial of the OX40 agonist ivuxolimab. This chain's CDR3 is CASSALTGDVSGELFF. In nucleotides, the CDR3 is TGTGCCAGCAGCGCCCTGACAGGGGACGTGTCCGGGGAGCTGTTTTTT.